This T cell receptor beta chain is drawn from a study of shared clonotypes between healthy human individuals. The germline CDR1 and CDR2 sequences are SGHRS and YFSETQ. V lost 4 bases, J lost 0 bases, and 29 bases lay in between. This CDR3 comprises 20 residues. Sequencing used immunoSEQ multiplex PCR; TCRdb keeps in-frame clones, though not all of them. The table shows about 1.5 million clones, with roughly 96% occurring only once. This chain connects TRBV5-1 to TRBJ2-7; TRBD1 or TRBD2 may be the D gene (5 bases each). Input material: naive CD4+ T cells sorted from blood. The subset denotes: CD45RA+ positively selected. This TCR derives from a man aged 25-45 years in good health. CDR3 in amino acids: CASSPTTLGTETKNSYEQYF. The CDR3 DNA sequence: TGCGCCAGCAGCCCGACGACACTCGGGACGGAGACCAAAAACTCCTACGAGCAGTACTTC.